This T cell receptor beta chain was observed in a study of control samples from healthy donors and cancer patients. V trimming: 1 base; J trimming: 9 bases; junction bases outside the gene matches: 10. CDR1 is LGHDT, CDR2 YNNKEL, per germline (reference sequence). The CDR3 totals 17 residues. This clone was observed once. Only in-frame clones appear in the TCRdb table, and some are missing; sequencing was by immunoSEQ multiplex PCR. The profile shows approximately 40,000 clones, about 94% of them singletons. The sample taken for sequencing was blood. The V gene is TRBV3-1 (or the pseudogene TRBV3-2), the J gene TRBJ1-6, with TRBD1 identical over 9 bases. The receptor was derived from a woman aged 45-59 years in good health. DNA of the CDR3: TGTGCCAGCAGCCAAGGAACCCGTACAGGGGGCTTTTCACCCCTCCACTTT. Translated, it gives CASSQGTRTGGFSPLHF.